This T cell receptor (beta chain) was captured in a study of OX40 agonist ivuxolimab in advanced cancers. Measured with immunoSEQ multiplex PCR; TCRdb has only the in-frame clones, and not every one. Of 15,000 to 20,000 clones listed, approximately 81% are singletons. Study results and caveats: The CD4+ and CD8+ T cells in the blood had expanded clonally by week 6 at 0.1 to 3.0 mg/kg.

Germline assignment: CDR1 SEHNR and CDR2 FQNEAQ (reference sequence). With 1 base removed from V and 1 base from J, the gap between germline ends came to 10 bases. There are 16 residues in the CDR3. With respect to this clone: What it binds is unknown.

The chain couples TRBV7-9 to TRBJ2-2, with D uncertain. Material: CD4+ or CD8+ T cells sorted from blood, obtained in a trial of the OX40 agonist ivuxolimab. The sequence was obtained from an adult with an advanced solid tumor such as melanoma, head and neck, liver or kidney cancer. The CDR3 sequence is CASSLGFKGNTGELFF. The CDR3 bases are TGTGCCAGCAGCTTAGGGTTCAAGGGGAACACCGGGGAGCTGTTTTTT.